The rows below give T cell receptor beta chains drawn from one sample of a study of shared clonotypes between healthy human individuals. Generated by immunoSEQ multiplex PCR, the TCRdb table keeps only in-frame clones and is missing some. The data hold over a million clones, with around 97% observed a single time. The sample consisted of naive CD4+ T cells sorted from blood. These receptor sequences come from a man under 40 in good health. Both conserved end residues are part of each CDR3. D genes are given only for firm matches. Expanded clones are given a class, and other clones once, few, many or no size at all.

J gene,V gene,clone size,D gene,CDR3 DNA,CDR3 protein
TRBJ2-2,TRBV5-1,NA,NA,TGCGCCAGCATCGCGAGGACTATAACGAACACCGGGGAGCTGTTTTTT,CASIARTITNTGELFF
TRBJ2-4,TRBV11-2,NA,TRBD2,TGTGCCAGCAGCTTAGACTCTGGCGGGAGCGACGTCTCCAAAAACATTCAGTACTTC,CASSLDSGGSDVSKNIQYF
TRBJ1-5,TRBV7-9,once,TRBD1,TGTGCCAGCAGCTTGGGACAGGGCCTCAATCAGCCCCAGCATTTT,CASSLGQGLNQPQHF
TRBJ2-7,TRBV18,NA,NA,TGTGCCAGCTCACGTTCGGGGGCCTGGGACGAGCAGTACTTC,CASSRSGAWDEQYF
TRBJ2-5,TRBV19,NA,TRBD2,TGTGCCAGTAGTCCGAACGGACTAGCGGGAGTTGGGACCCAGTACTTC,CASSPNGLAGVGTQYF
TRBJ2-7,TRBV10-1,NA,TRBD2,TGCGCCAGCGCAGGACTAGCGGGCGAGCAGTACTTC,CASAGLAGEQYF
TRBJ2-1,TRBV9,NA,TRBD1,TGTGCCAGCAGCGTAGGTGCCGGGACAGGGAATCGCAATGAGCAGTTCTTC,CASSVGAGTGNRNEQFF
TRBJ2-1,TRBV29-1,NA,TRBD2,TGCAGCGTTAGAACAGCGGGAGGGCCGTATGAGCAGTTCTTC,CSVRTAGGPYEQFF
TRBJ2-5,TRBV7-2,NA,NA,TGTGCCAGCAGCCCCGTGCCCACCCCCCAAGAGACCCAGTACTTC,CASSPVPTPQETQYF
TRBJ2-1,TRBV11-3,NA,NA,TGTGCCAGCAGCCCTGCTCTAGCGAGCAATGAGCAGTTCTTC,CASSPALASNEQFF
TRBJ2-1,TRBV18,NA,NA,TGTGCCAGCTCACCGGTAATTATGGGGCGGGATGAGCAGTTCTTC,CASSPVIMGRDEQFF
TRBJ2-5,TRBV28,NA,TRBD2,TGTGCCAGCAGTCTAAATTTGGGACTAGCGGGGGAAGAGACCCAGTACTTC,CASSLNLGLAGEETQYF
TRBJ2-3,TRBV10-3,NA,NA,TGTGCCATCAGTGACCGCACAGATACGCAGTATTTT,CAISDRTDTQYF
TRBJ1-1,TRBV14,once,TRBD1,TGTGCCAGCAGCCTTACAGGGGGGGGTTTGGCTTTCTTT,CASSLTGGGLAFF
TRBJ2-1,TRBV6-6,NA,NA,TGTGCCAGCAGCCCGCGGAATGAGCAGTTCTTC,CASSPRNEQFF
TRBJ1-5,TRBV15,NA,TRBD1,TGTGCCACCAGTCTGGACAGGGGGCGCGATCAGCCCCAGCATTTT,CATSLDRGRDQPQHF
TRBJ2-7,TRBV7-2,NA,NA,TGTGCCAGCAGCCCCAACAGGGCCGCCTACGAGCAGTACTTC,CASSPNRAAYEQYF
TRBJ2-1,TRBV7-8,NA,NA,TGTGCCAGCAGCTTAGCCATTGAGCAGTTCTTC,CASSLAIEQFF
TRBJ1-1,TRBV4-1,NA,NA,TGCGCCAGCAGTCTTAAAATGAGGGTCCCTGAAGCTTTCTTT,CASSLKMRVPEAFF
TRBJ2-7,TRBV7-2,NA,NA,TGTGCCAGCAGCGTACAAGAGGCCTACGAGCAGTACTTC,CASSVQEAYEQYF
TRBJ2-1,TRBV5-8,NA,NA,TGTGCCAGCAGCTTGAGGTACGACAATGAGCAGTTCTTC,CASSLRYDNEQFF
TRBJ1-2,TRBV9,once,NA,TGTGCCAGCAGCAGTAGGTTGGGACCCGTGGCGGGCTACACCTTC,CASSSRLGPVAGYTF
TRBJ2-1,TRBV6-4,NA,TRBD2,TGTGCCAGCAGTGACGGGGCGGGAGCACGCAATGAGCAGTTCTTC,CASSDGAGARNEQFF
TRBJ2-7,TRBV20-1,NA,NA,TGCAGTGCTTCTTACTCCTACGAGCAGTACTTC,CSASYSYEQYF
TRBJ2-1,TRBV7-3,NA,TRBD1,TGTGCCAGCAGCTTTACAGGGGGCCGGGAGCAGTTCTTC,CASSFTGGREQFF
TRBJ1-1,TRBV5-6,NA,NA,TGTGCCAGCAGCCCAGGACGGATCATGAACACTGAAGCTTTCTTT,CASSPGRIMNTEAFF
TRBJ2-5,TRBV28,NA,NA,TGTGCCAGCAGTTTAATGCGGACAGCTCAAGAGACCCAGTACTTC,CASSLMRTAQETQYF
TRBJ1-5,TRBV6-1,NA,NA,TGTGCCAGCCTCCCTTGGGGGGTTAGTAGCCAGCCCCAGCATTTT,CASLPWGVSSQPQHF
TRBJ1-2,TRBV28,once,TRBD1,TGTGCCAGCAGCAGGGGGAACTATGGCTACACCTTC,CASSRGNYGYTF
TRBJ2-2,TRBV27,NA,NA,TGTGCCAGCAGTCCCCGGCGGGCAAACACGAACACCGGGGAGCTGTTTTTT,CASSPRRANTNTGELFF
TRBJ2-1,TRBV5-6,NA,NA,TGTGCCAGCAGCTCGCCGAGAAGGGACAATGAGCAGTTCTTC,CASSSPRRDNEQFF
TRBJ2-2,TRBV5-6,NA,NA,TGTGCCAGCAGCCTCAGTGGAGTCACCGGGGAGCTGTTTTTT,CASSLSGVTGELFF
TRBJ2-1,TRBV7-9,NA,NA,TGTGCCTCCCTGGCCGCCAGTAATGAGCAGTTCTTC,CASLAASNEQFF
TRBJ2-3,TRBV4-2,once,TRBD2,TGTGCCAGCAGCAGGACTAGCGGGAGGGACGGAGATACGCAGTATTTT,CASSRTSGRDGDTQYF
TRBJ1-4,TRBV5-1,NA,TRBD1,TGCGCCAGCAGCTTGTTGACAGGGGCCACTAATGAAAAACTGTTTTTT,CASSLLTGATNEKLFF
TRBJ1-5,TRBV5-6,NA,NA,TGTGCCAGCAGTGGTGGGAAGGTGAATCAGCCCCAGCATTTT,CASSGGKVNQPQHF
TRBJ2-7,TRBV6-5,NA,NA,TGTGCCAGCAGTTATCGACAGAGCTACGAGCAGTACTTC,CASSYRQSYEQYF